This T cell receptor (beta chain) was identified during a study of shared clonotypes between healthy human individuals. On the study more broadly: Aged 18 to 49, the donors were two women and three men. Three CD4 naive, three CD4 memory, two CD8 naive and one CD8 memory plate were used per donor.

CD45RO-negative cells were positively selected for CCR7, leaving out terminally differentiated effector memory CD45RA+ cells. The CDR3 is made up of 12 amino acids. Germline CDR1 and CDR2: SQVTM and ANQGSEA. Trimming removed 2 bases from V and 6 bases from J, with 11 bases in between. TCRdb's table, derived via immunoSEQ multiplex PCR, lists solely in-frame clones and lacks some. The table lists hundreds of thousands of clones, roughly 96% of them singletons, with 0.11% in the top ten. Material for sequencing was naive CD8+ T cells sorted from blood. The clonotype originates from a young woman in good health. This chain joins TRBV29-1 and TRBJ2-7; D perhaps matches TRBD2 (5 bases). The CDR3 DNA follows: TGCAGCGTTGAATCCGGGATGTTCGAGCAGTACTTC. Encoded protein: CSVESGMFEQYF.